This entry describes one T cell receptor beta chain. Antigen unknown. A second roughly 6 to 12 cycle PCR used barcoded and J-beta primers. Sequencing recovered at least 3 million CDR3-containing paired-end reads from each sample. In TCRdb, the 5' RACE reads were re-called with MiXCR into one record per CDR3 protein. The sample records fewer than 750,000 distinct CDR3 sequences, around 50% being singletons. The sample originates from a study of blood T cells in healthy people across ages. Study information: The capture of about one barcoded beta molecule per two T cells was achieved by template switching.

Study-level points and caveats: When one million T cells were used, diversity estimates were thought to be underestimates. Whereas aged donors had fewer naive CD4+ cells, long-lived donors had more of them and higher diversity.

The germline V gene has CDR1 SGHAT and CDR2 FQNNGV. This CDR3 comprises 17 residues. Trimming cost V 5 bases and J 0 bases, with 17 bases left between them. The source of this sequence is an elderly man in good health. Sequencing was performed on blood. The V gene is TRBV11-2, the J gene TRBJ2-4, with D hard to call. The CDR3 DNA sequence: TGTGCCAGCAGCAAAATTGGCAGACTGGGAGCCAAAAACATTCAGTACTTC. This encodes CASSKIGRLGAKNIQYF. Full variable domain (missing parts from reference TRBV11-2 and TRBJ2-4): EAGVAQSPRYKIIEKRQSVAFWCNPISGHATLYWYQQILGQGPKLLIQFQNNGVVDDSQLPKDRFSAERLKGVDSTLKIQPAKLEDSAVYLCASSKIGRLGAKNIQYFGAGTRLSVL.